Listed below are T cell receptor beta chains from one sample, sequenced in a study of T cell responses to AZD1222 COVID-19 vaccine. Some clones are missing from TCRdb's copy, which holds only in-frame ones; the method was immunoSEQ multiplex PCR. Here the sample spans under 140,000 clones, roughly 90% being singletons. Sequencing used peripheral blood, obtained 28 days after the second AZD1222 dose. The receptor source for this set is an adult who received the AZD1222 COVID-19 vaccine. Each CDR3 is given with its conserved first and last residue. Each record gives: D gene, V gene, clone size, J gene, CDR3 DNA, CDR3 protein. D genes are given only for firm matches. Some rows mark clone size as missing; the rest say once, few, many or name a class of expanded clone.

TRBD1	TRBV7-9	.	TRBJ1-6	TGTGCCAGCAGTTTTGACAGGGGCTCGGAGGATTCACCCCTCCACTTT	CASSFDRGSEDSPLHF
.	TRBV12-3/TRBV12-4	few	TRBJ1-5	TGTGCCAGCACCAGAAATAGCAATCAGCCCCAGCATTTT	CASTRNSNQPQHF
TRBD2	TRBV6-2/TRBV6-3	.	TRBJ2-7	TGTGCCAGCAGTAACGGACTAGCGGGCTACGAGCAGTACTTC	CASSNGLAGYEQYF
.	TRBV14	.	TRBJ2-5	TGTGCCAGCAGCCAAGTTCAAGAGACCCAGTACTTC	CASSQVQETQYF
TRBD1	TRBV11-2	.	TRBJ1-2	TGTGCCAGCAGCCCCCGGGACAGGGGCTACTATGGCTACACCTTC	CASSPRDRGYYGYTF
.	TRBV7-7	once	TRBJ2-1	TGTGCTAGCAGCTCGACAGAATACAATGAGCAGTTCTTC	CASSSTEYNEQFF
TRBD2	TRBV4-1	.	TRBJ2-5	TGCGCCAGCAGCCAAGTGTCTAGCGGGGGGCGTCAAGAGACCCAGTACTTC	CASSQVSSGGRQETQYF
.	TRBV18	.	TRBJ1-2	TGTGCCAGCTCAGCCCTAACAGGGTCTGGCTACACCTTC	CASSALTGSGYTF
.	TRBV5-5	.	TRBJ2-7	TGTGCCAGCAGCTTGGCCAGGTCTAGCTCCTACGAGCAGTACTTC	CASSLARSSSYEQYF
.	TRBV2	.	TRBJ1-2	TGTGCCAGCACTCAACGGCAGGGATTCTATGGCTACACCTTC	CASTQRQGFYGYTF
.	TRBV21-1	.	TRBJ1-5	TGTGCCAGCAGCAAACCCACCCGATCGGAAACAACACGGGAACAGCCCCAGCATTTT	CASSKPTRSETTREQPQHF
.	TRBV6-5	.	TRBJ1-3	TGTGCCAGCAGTTTGAGCTCTGGAAACACCATATATTTT	CASSLSSGNTIYF
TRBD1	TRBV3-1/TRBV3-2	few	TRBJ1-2	TGTGCCAGCAGCCAAGATGCAGGGGGCTCTGGCTACACCTTC	CASSQDAGGSGYTF
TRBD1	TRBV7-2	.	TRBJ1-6	TGTGCCAGCAGCTTAGAGTCGGGCGACAGGGAATCATCACCCCTCCACTTT	CASSLESGDRESSPLHF
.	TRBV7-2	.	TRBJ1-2	TGTGCCAGCAGCTTAGGTGTATATACCTTC	CASSLGVYTF
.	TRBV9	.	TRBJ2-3	TGTGCCAGCAGCGTAGTAGGGGGGATTAGCACAGATACGCAGTATTTT	CASSVVGGISTDTQYF
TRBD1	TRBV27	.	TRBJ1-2	TGTGCCAGCAGTTTACAGTCCGAGGCCAGGGGGCGCGATGCTAACTATGGCTACACCTTC	CASSLQSEARGRDANYGYTF
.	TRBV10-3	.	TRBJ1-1	TGTGCCATCACCCAGGGACAGAACACTGAAGCTTTCTTT	CAITQGQNTEAFF
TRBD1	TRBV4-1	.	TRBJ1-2	TGCGCCAGCAGCCAAACCTTCCTAGGGGGCGTTGGCTACACCTTC	CASSQTFLGGVGYTF
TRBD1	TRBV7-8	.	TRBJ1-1	TGTGCCAGCAGCTTACAGGGGGCCTTTACTGAAGCTTTCTTT	CASSLQGAFTEAFF
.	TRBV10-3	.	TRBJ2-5	TGTGCCATCAGTGAGGCAGGGACGGGAGAGACCCAGTACTTC	CAISEAGTGETQYF
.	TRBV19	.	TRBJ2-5	TGTGCCAGTAGTACCAATCCCAGGGGTCAAGAGACCCAGTACTTC	CASSTNPRGQETQYF
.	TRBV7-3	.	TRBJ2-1	TGTGCCAGCAGCTTAAGTTGGCTAGGGGCTTCCAATGAGCAGTTCTTC	CASSLSWLGASNEQFF
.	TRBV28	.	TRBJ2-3	TGTGCCAGCAGTTTATCGGGGGCAGGGGCAGATACGCAGTATTTT	CASSLSGAGADTQYF
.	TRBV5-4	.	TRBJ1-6	TGTGCCAGCAGCTTGAACCCGGGTAGGGGTAATTCACCCCTCCACTTT	CASSLNPGRGNSPLHF
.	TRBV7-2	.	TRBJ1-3	TGTGCCAGCAGCCCCTACTTACTGGGTGAAAACACCATATATTTT	CASSPYLLGENTIYF
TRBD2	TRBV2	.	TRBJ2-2	TGTGCCAGCAGTGAAGCGCCAGCGGGGGGAACCGGGGAGCTGTTTTTT	CASSEAPAGGTGELFF
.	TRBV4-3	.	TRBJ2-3	TGCGCCAGCAGCCAAGGCGCACCGTGGCCAGATACGCAGTATTTT	CASSQGAPWPDTQYF
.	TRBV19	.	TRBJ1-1	TGTGCCAGTAGTGCACAGGGTTCTGAAGCTTTCTTT	CASSAQGSEAFF
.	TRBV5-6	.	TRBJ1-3	TGTGCCAGCAGCTCAAACCTTCAGACACGTTTTGGAAACACCATATATTTT	CASSSNLQTRFGNTIYF
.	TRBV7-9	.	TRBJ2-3	TGTGCCAGCAGCCCTAGGACAGATACGCAGTATTTT	CASSPRTDTQYF
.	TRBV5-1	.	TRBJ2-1	TGCGCCAGCAGCCCTGACTTAACCAATGAGCAGTTCTTC	CASSPDLTNEQFF
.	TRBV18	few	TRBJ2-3	TGTGCCAGCTCACAAAACCAAGAAACAGATACGCAGTATTTT	CASSQNQETDTQYF
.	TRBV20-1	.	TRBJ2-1	TGCAGTGCAAGGGTGTACAATGAGCAGTTCTTC	CSARVYNEQFF
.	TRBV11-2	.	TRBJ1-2	TGTGCCAGCAGCCCACAGGGAATTAACTATGGCTACACCTTC	CASSPQGINYGYTF
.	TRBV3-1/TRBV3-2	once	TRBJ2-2	TGTGCCAGCAGCCAAGTATTACAAGACACCGGGGAGCTGTTTTTT	CASSQVLQDTGELFF
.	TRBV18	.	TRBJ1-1	TGTGCCAGCTCACCACTCGCCAAGAACACTGAAGCTTTCTTT	CASSPLAKNTEAFF
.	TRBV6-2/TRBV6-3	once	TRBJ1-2	TGTGCCAGCAGTTACTCGTCGACCGTCCCATATGGCTACACCTTC	CASSYSSTVPYGYTF
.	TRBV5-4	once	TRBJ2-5	TGTGCCAGCAGCTTGCTCCAAGAGACCCAGTACTTC	CASSLLQETQYF
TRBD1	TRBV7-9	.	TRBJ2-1	TGTGCCAGCAGCCCACGCGCCCAGGGGGCCTACAATGAGCAGTTCTTC	CASSPRAQGAYNEQFF
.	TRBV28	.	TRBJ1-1	TGTGCCAGCGGTGTAGGCACTGAAGCTTTCTTT	CASGVGTEAFF
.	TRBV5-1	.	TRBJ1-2	TGCGCCAGCAAGGCCACTACTAACTATGGCTACACCTTC	CASKATTNYGYTF
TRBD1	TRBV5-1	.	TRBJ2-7	TGCGCCAGCAGCTTAGGAGGGACAGGAACCCACGAGCAGTACTTC	CASSLGGTGTHEQYF
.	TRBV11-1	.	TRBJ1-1	TGTGCCAGCAGCCCCGCGTTGGGGATTAGCACTGAAGCTTTCTTT	CASSPALGISTEAFF
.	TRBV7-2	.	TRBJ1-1	TGTGCCAGCAGCCGCGGGCAGGCGAACACTGAAGCTTTCTTT	CASSRGQANTEAFF
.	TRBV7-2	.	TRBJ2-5	TGTGCCAGCAGCTTTTCCCCCGGGGAGACCCAGTACTTC	CASSFSPGETQYF
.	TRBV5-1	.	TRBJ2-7	TGCGCCAGCACCGCGACAGGTTCCATCTTGTACGAGCAGTACTTC	CASTATGSILYEQYF
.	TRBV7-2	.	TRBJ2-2	TGTGCCAGCAGCTCCGACGGGTATAACGGGGAGCTGTTTTTT	CASSSDGYNGELFF